Listed here is a single TCR beta chain. The data were taken from a study of blood T cell repertoires in COVID-19. Overall study context: T cells, B-cell-depleted T cells, or PBMCs provided the cDNA or gDNA that served as material.

Recovery among Cohort 3 donors was established by two negative PCRs, clearance, or symptom resolution. Clones were read by immunoSEQ multiplex PCR, and TCRdb kept only the in-frame ones, dropping some. The repertoire holds a few hundred thousand clones, with over 75% as singletons. The J segment lost 2 bases and the V segment lost 4 bases, leaving 2 bases of the junction unmatched. Germline CDR1 reads LNHDA; CDR2 reads SQIVND (reference sequence). The CDR3 has 15 amino acids. V and J are TRBV19 and TRBJ2-5, with 12 bases identical to TRBD2. This TCR was sampled from a man younger than 35 who had recovered from COVID-19. The specimen was PBMCs or T cells enriched from blood (not recorded which). The CDR3 sequence: CASSTGTSGQETQYF. CDR3 DNA sequence: TGTGCCAGTAGTACCGGGACTAGCGGGCAAGAGACCCAGTACTTC.